The TCR beta chain under discussion was sequenced for a study of blood T cell repertoires in COVID-19. Turning to the study itself: The United States, Italy and Spain supplied acute and convalescent COVID-19 samples.

The CDR3 consists of 17 residues. Germline V CDR1 and CDR2: LNHDA, SQIVND (reference sequence). Trimming took 4 bases from V and 6 from J; bases not matched to a gene: 14. This clone was detected once. Sequenced by immunoSEQ multiplex PCR; TCRdb stores in-frame clones only, minus some. The sample shows more than 95,000 clones, less than 90% of them seen only once. The chain recombines TRBV19 with TRBJ2-2, with 7 positions matching TRBD1. The clonotype comes from a man aged 65 to 85 who had recovered from COVID-19. The sequenced sample was peripheral blood. CDR3 protein: CASSNSWVRGSAGELFF. Here the CDR3 DNA reads TGTGCCAGTAGTAACAGCTGGGTCAGGGGGTCGGCCGGGGAGCTGTTTTTT.